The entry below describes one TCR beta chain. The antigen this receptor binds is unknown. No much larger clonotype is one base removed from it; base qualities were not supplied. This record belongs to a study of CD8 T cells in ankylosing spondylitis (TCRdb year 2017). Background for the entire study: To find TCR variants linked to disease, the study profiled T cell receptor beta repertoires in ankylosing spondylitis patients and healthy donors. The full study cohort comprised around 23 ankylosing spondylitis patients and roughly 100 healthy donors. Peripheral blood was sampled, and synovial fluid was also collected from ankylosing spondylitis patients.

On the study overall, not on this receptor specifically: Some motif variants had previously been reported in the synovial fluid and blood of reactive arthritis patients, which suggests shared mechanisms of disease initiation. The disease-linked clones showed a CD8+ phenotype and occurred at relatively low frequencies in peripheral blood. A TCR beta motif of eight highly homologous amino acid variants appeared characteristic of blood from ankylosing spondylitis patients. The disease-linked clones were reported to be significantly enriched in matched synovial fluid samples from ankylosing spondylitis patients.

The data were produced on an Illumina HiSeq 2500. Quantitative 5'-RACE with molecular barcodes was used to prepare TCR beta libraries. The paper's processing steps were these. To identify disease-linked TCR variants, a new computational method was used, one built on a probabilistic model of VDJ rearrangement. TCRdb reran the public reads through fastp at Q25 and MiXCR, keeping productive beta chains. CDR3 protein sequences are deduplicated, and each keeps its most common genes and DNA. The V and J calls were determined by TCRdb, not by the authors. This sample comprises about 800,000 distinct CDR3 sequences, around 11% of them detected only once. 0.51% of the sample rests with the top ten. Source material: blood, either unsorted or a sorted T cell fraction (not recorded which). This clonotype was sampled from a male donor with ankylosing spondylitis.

The DNA sequence reads TGTGCCAGCAGCTTAGCGATAAGGACAGGGGTCCCAGATACGCAGTATTTT. This translates into CASSLAIRTGVPDTQYF. The chain couples TRBV7-6 to TRBJ2-3, and 9 junctional nucleotides match TRBD1. Per the germline V gene, SGHVS is the CDR1 and FNYEAQ is the CDR2. At the junction V is shortened by 0 bases and J by 4 bases; bases outside the gene matches: 8. The CDR3, cysteine through phenylalanine, is 17 amino acids long. This entry keeps only the CDR3 DNA: 51 bases, framed from base 1.